This TCR beta chain was found in a study of blood T cell repertoires in COVID-19. For the study at large: In each case, the material was cDNA or gDNA derived from T cells, B-cell-depleted T cells, or PBMCs.

Germline values: CDR1 SGHDN, CDR2 FVKESK. This CDR3 has 14 residues. Trimming took 2 bases from V and 0 from J, leaving 8 bases between them. Per the original data handling: Amplification from reference gene primers served as the basis for estimated nucleated cell counts. The protocol was immunoSEQ multiplex PCR, while the TCRdb copy is restricted to in-frame clones and leaves out a portion. V and J calls and clone size come straight from that table; D and trimming were deduced from the DNA. The table records about 7,200 clones, approximately 88% of them present only once. This clonotype was obtained from a human donor in a cohort sampled during active COVID-19. The sample comprised peripheral blood. This chain links TRBV14 with TRBJ2-7, with D hard to call. CDR3 residues: CASSQRRSSYEQYF. In DNA form, the CDR3 reads TGTGCCAGCAGCCAAAGACGGAGCTCCTACGAGCAGTACTTC.